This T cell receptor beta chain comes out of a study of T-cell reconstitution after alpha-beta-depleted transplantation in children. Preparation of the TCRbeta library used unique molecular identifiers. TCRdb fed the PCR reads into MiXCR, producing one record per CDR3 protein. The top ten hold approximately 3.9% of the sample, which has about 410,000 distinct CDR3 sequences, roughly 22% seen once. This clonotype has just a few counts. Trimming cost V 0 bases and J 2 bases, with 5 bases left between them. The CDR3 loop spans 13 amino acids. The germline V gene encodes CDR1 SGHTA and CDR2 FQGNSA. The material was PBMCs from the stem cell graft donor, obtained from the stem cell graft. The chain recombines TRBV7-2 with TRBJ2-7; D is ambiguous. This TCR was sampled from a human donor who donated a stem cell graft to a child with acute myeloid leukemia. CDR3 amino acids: CASSLAFTYEQYF. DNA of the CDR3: TGTGCCAGCAGCTTAGCCTTTACCTACGAGCAGTACTTC.